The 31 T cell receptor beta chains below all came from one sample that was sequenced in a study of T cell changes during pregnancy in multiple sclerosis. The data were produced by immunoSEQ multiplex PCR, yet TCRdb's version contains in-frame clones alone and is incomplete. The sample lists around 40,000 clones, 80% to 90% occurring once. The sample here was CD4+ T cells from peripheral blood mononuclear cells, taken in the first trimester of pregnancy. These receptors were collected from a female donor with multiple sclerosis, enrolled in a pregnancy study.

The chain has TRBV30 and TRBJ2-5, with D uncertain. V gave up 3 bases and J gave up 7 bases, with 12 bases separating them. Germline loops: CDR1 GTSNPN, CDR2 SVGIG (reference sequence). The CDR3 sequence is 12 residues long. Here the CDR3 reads CAWSYIRGTQYF. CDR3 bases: TGTGCCTGGAGCTACATTCGCGGGACCCAGTACTTC.

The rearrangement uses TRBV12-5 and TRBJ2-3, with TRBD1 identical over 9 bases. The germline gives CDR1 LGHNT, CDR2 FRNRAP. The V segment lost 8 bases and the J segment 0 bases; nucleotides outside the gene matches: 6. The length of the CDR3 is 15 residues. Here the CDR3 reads CASSAGTGSTDTQYF. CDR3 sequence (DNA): TGTGCTAGTTCTGCCGGGACAGGGAGCACAGATACGCAGTATTTT. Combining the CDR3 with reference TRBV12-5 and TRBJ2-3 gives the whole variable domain DARVTQTPRHKVTEMGQEVTMRCQPILGHNTVFWYRQTMMQGLELLAYFRNRAPLDDSGMPKDRFSAEMPDATLATLKIQPSEPRDSAVYFCASSAGTGSTDTQYFGPGTRLTVL.

This CDR3 is CASSFPTGRETQYF. The CDR3 DNA reads as TGTGCCAGCAGCTTCCCGACAGGGAGGGAGACCCAGTACTTC. The V gene is TRBV5-7, the J gene TRBJ2-5, with D tentatively TRBD1 (7 bases). TRBV5-7 is an ORF, with its function uncertain. CDR3 length equals 14 residues. V lost 2 bases to trimming and J lost 5 bases, with 13 bases between them.

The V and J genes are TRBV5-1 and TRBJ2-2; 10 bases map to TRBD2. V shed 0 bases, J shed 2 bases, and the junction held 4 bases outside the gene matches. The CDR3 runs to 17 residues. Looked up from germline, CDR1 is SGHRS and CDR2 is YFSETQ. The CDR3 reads CASSLEGLAPNTGELFF. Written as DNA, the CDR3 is TGCGCCAGCAGCTTGGAGGGACTAGCGCCTAACACCGGGGAGCTGTTTTTT.

In DNA, the CDR3 is TGTGCCAGTACAGCTGGCGGGAGGGGGTTTGATGGGGCCAACGTCCTGACTTTC. Amino acids: CASTAGGRGFDGANVLTF. This chain connects TRBV19 to TRBJ2-6; 9 nucleotides line up with TRBD2. From germline, CDR1 is LNHDA and CDR2 SQIVND (reference sequence). The CDR3 contains 18 residues. Trimming took 7 bases from V and 3 from J; bases not matched to a gene: 13.

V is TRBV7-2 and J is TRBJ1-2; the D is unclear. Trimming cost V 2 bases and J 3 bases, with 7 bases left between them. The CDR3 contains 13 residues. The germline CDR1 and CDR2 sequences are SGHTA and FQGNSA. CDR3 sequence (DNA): TGTGCCAGCAGCTTACCCTACCACTATGGCTACACCTTC. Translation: CASSLPYHYGYTF.

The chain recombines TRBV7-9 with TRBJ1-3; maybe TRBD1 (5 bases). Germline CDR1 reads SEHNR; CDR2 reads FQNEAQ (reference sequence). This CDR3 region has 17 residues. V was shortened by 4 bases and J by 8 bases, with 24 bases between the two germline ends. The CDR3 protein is CASSSAIGLLSGDTIYF. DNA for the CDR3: TGTGCCAGCAGCTCCGCGATAGGGTTGCTATCGGGGGACACCATATATTTT.

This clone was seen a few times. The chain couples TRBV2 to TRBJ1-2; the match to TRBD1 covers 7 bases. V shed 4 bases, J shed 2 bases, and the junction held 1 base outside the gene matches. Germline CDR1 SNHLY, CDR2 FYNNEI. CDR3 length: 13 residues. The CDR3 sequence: CASSGTGNYGYTF. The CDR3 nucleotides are TGTGCCAGCAGTGGGACAGGCAACTATGGCTACACCTTC.

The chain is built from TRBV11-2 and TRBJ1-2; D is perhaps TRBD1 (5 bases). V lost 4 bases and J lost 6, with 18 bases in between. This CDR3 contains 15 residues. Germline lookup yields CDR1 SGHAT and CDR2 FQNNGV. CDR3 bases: TGTGCCAGCAGCTCATCCTCCCGGAGGGGCCATGGCTACACCTTC. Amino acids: CASSSSSRRGHGYTF.

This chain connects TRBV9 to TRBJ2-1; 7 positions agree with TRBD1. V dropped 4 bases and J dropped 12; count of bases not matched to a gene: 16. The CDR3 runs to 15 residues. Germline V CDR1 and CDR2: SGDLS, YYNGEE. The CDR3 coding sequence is TGTGCCAGCAGCTCAGGGGGATCCCGATCTTTAGCGCAGTTCTTC. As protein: CASSSGGSRSLAQFF.

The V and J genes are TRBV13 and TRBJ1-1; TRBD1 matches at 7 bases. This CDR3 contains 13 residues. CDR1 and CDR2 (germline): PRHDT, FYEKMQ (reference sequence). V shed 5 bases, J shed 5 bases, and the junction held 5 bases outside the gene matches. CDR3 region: CASSNQTGTEAFF. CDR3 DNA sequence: TGTGCCAGCAGCAACCAGACAGGGACTGAAGCTTTCTTT.

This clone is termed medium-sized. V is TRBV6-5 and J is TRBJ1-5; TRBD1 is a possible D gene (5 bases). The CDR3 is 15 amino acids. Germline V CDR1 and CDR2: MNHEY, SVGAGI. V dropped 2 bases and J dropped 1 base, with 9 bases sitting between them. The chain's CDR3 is CASSYDGGSNQPQHF. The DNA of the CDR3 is TGTGCCAGCAGTTACGACGGGGGGAGCAATCAGCCCCAGCATTTT.

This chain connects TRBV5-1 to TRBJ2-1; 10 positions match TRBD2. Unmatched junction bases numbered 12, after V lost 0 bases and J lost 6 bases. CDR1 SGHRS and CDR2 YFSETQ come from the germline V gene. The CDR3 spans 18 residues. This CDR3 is CASSLGYTGLAGVNEQFF. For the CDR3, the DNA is TGCGCCAGCAGCTTGGGTTATACGGGCCTAGCGGGAGTCAATGAGCAGTTCTTC.

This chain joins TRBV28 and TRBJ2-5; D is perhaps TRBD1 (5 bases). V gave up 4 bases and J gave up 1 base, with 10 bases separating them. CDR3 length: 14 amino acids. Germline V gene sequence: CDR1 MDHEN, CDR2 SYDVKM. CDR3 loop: CASSSTGVQETQYF. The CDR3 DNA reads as TGTGCCAGCAGTTCTACAGGCGTCCAAGAGACCCAGTACTTC. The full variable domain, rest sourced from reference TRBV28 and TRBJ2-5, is DVKVTQSSRYLVKRTGEKVFLECVQDMDHENMFWYRQDPGLGLRLIYFSYDVKMKEKGDIPEGYSVSREKKERFSLILESASTNQTSMYLCASSSTGVQETQYFGPGTRLLVL.

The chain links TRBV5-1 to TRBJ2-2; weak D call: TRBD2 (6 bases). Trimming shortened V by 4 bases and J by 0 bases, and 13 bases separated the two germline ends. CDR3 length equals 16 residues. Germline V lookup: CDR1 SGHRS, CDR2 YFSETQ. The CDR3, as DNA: TGCGCCAGCAGCGTGTCCGGGGGAACGAACACCGGGGAGCTGTTTTTT. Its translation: CASSVSGGTNTGELFF.

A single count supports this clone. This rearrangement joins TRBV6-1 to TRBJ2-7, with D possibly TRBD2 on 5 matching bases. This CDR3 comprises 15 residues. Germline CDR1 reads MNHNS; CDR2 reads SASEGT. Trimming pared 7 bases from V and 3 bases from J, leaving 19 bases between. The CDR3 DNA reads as TGTGCCAGCAACCCAGGAGGCCCCGGCTTCTACGAGCAGTACTTC. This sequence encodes CASNPGGPGFYEQYF.

DNA for the CDR3: TGCGCCAGCAGCCAAGATGGGACTAGCCAAGAGACCCAGTACTTC. It yields the protein CASSQDGTSQETQYF. The chain uses TRBV4-1 and TRBJ2-5; 8 nucleotides line up with TRBD2. Germline V gene sequence: CDR1 MGHRA, CDR2 YSYEKL. V lost 0 bases and J lost 1; bases outside the gene matches: 1. The CDR3 length is 15 residues.

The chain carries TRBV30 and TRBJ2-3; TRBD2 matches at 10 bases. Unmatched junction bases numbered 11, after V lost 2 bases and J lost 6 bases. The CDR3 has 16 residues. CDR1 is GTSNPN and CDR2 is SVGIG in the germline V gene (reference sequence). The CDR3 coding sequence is TGTGCCTGGAGTCGTTCAGGGACTAGCGTTTCGGATACGCAGTATTTT. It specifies CAWSRSGTSVSDTQYF.

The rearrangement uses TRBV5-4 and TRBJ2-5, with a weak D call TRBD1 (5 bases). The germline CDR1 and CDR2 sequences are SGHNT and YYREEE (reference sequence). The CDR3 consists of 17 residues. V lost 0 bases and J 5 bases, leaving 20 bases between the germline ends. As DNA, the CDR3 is TGTGCCAGCAGCTTGGATAGCATGGGCTCCAGGGTGGAGACCCAGTACTTC. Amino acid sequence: CASSLDSMGSRVETQYF.

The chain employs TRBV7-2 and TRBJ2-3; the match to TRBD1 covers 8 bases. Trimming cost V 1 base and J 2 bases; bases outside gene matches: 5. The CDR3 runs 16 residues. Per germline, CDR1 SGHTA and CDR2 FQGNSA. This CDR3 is CASSLGYRGFTDTQYF. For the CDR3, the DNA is TGTGCCAGCAGCTTAGGGTACAGGGGGTTCACAGATACGCAGTATTTT. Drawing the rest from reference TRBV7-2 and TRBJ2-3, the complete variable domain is GAGVSQSPSNKVTEKGKDVELRCDPISGHTALYWYRQSLGQGLEFLIYFQGNSAPDKSGLPSDRFSAERTGGSVSTLTIQRTQQEDSAVYLCASSLGYRGFTDTQYFGPGTRLTVL.

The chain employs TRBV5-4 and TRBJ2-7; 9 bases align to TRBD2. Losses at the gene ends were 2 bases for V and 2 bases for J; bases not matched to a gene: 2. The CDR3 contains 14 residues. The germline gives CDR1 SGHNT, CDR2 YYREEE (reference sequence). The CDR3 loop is CASSFSSGTYEQYF. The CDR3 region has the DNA TGTGCCAGCAGCTTCTCTAGCGGGACCTACGAGCAGTACTTC.

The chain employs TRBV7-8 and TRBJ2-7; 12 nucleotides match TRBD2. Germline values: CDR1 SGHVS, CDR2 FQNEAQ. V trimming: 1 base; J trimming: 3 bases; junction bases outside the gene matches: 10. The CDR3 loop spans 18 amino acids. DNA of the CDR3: TGTGCCAGCAGCTTAGAAGGAAGCGGACTAGCGGGACGCTACGAGCAGTACTTC. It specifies CASSLEGSGLAGRYEQYF. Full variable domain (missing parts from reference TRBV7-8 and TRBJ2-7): GAGVSQSPRYKVAKRGQDVALRCDPISGHVSLFWYQQALGQGPEFLTYFQNEAQLDKSGLPSDRFFAERPEGSVSTLKIQRTQQEDSAVYLCASSLEGSGLAGRYEQYFGPGTRLTVT.

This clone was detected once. The CDR3 here is CASRPWTSGRGGDEQFF. Written as DNA, the CDR3 is TGTGCCAGCAGGCCCTGGACTAGCGGGAGGGGTGGGGATGAGCAGTTCTTC. This chain connects TRBV5-4 to TRBJ2-1, with 15 nucleotides matching TRBD2. The CDR3 is 17 residues long. J gave up 8 bases and V 5 bases, and 11 bases lay outside the gene matches. The germline V gene has CDR1 SGHNT and CDR2 YYREEE (reference sequence).

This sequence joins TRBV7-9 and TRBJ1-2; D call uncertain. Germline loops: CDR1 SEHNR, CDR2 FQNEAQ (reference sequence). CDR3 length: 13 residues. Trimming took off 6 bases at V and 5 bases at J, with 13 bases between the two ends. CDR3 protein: CASSSTGFYGYTF. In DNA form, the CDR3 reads TGTGCCAGCAGTTCAACGGGGTTTTATGGCTACACCTTC.

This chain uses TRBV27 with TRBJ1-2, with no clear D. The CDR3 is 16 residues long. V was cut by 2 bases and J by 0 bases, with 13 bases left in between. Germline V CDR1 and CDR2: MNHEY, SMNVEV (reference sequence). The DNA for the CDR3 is TGTGCCAGCAGTTTAACGAATCGACGGGCTAACTATGGCTACACCTTC. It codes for CASSLTNRRANYGYTF.

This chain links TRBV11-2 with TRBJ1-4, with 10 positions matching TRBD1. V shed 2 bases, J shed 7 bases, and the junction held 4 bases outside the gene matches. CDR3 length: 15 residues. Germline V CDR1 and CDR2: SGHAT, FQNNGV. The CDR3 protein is CASSLRGTGVEKLFF. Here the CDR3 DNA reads TGTGCCAGCAGCTTACGAGGGACAGGGGTTGAAAAACTGTTTTTT.

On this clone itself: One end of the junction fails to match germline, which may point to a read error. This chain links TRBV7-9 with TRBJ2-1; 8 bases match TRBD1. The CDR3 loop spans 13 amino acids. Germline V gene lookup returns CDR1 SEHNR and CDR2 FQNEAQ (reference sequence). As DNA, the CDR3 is TGTGCCAGCAGAAAATCTACCGGACAGGGAGAGGTCTTC. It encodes CASRKSTGQGEVF.

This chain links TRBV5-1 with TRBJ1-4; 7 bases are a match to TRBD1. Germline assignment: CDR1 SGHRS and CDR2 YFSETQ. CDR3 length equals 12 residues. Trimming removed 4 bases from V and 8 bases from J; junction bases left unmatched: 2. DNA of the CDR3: TGCGCCAGCAGCAGGGACAGCGAAAAACTGTTTTTT. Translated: CASSRDSEKLFF.

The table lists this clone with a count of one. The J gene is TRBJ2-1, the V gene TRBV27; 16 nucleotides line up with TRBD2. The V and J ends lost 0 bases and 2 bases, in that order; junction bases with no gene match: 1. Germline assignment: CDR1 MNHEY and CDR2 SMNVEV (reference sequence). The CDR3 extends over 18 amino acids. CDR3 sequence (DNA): TGTGCCAGCAGTTTATCCGGGACTAGCGGGAGGGCCTACAATGAGCAGTTCTTC. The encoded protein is CASSLSGTSGRAYNEQFF.

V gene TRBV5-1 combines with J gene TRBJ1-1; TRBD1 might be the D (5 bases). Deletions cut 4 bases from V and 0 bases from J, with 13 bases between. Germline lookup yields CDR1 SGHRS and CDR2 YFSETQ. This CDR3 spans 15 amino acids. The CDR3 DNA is TGCGCCAGCAGCCAAAATGGGGGGGTGAACACTGAAGCTTTCTTT. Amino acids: CASSQNGGVNTEAFF. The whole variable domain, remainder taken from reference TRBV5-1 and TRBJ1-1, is KAGVTQTPRYLIKTRGQQVTLSCSPISGHRSVSWYQQTPGQGLQFLFEYFSETQRNKGNFPGRFSGRQFSNSRSEMNVSTLELGDSALYLCASSQNGGVNTEAFFGQGTRLTVV.

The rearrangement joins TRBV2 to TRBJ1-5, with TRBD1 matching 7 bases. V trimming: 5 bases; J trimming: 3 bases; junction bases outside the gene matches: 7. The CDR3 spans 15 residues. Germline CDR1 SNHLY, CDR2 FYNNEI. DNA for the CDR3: TGTGCCAGCAGTCTCAGGGGGTTTACCAATCAGCCCCAGCATTTT. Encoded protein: CASSLRGFTNQPQHF.